These 31 T cell receptor beta chains originate from one sample sequenced in a study of OX40 agonist ivuxolimab in advanced cancers. Assay: immunoSEQ multiplex PCR; the TCRdb copy retains only in-frame clones and omits some. In the table there are roughly 120,000 clones, approximately 92% of which are singletons. Specimen: CD4+ or CD8+ T cells sorted from blood, collected in a trial of the OX40 agonist ivuxolimab. The receptors shown here come from an adult with an advanced solid tumor such as melanoma, head and neck, liver or kidney cancer.

The gene calls are TRBV7-9 and TRBJ2-3; 7 bases are shared with TRBD1. V trimming: 5 bases; J trimming: 2 bases; junction bases outside the gene matches: 4. This CDR3 is 14 amino acids long. Germline CDR1 reads SEHNR; CDR2 reads FQNEAQ (reference sequence). CDR3 protein: CASSLGTATDTQYF. CDR3 nucleotides: TGTGCCAGCAGCCTCGGGACAGCCACAGATACGCAGTATTTT.

The chain couples TRBV5-1 to TRBJ1-1, with D maybe TRBD1 (5 bases). From germline, CDR1 is SGHRS and CDR2 YFSETQ. The CDR3 contains 13 residues. V lost 1 base to trimming and J lost 7 bases, with 11 bases between them. CDR3 nucleotide sequence: TGCGCCAGCAGCTTGCCCGGGGGAGGTGAAGCTTTCTTT. Translation gives CASSLPGGGEAFF. The full variable domain, with the rest looked up from reference TRBV5-1 and TRBJ1-1, is KAGVTQTPRYLIKTRGQQVTLSCSPISGHRSVSWYQQTPGQGLQFLFEYFSETQRNKGNFPGRFSGRQFSNSRSEMNVSTLELGDSALYLCASSLPGGGEAFFGQGTRLTVV.

The chain joins TRBV30 to TRBJ1-2, with D unclear. CDR1 and CDR2 from the germline V gene are GTSNPN and SVGIG (reference sequence). Trimming took off 4 bases at V and 1 base at J, with 10 bases between the two ends. This CDR3 spans 13 amino acids. The CDR3 here is CAWTMGNNYGYTF. The CDR3, as DNA: TGTGCCTGGACCATGGGGAATAACTATGGCTACACCTTC.

The chain uses TRBV19 and TRBJ2-1, with D possibly being TRBD1 or TRBD2 (5 bases each). CDR3 length: 15 residues. Per germline, CDR1 LNHDA and CDR2 SQIVND (reference sequence). The V gene lost 5 bases and the J gene lost 2 bases, with 13 bases spanning the gap. CDR3 in DNA: TGTGCCAGTAGTCTGGACCAGGGACCCTACAATGAGCAGTTCTTC. Amino acid sequence: CASSLDQGPYNEQFF.

The sample holds one count of this clone. The CDR3 is CASSQTSATNEKLFF. The CDR3 nucleotides are TGTGCCAGCAGCCAAACTTCTGCAACTAATGAAAAACTGTTTTTT. V gene TRBV4-2 combines with J gene TRBJ1-4; no definite D call. The CDR3 loop spans 15 amino acids. CDR1 LGHNA and CDR2 YNFKEQ come from the germline V gene. V was pared by 2 bases and J by 0 bases, with 7 bases between.

This chain joins TRBV9 and TRBJ2-5, with TRBD2 matching 9 bases. The CDR3 runs to 16 residues. Germline V gene data show CDR1 as SGDLS and CDR2 as YYNGEE. Trimming at V came to 0 bases and at J to 5 bases, leaving 8 bases not matched to a gene. The CDR3 bases are TGTGCCAGCAGCGTAGGGCGGGGGGGCCTAGTTGAGACCCAGTACTTC. Residues: CASSVGRGGLVETQYF.

The chain is built from TRBV2 and TRBJ2-5; perhaps TRBD2 as D (5 bases). This CDR3 contains 12 residues. Trimming shortened V by 10 bases and J by 5 bases, and 14 bases separated the two germline ends. Germline CDR1 SNHLY, CDR2 FYNNEI. DNA of the CDR3: TGTGCCACCCGCGGCCCGGGGGAGACCCAGTACTTC. It is translated as CATRGPGETQYF. Using reference TRBV2 and TRBJ2-5 for the parts outside the CDR3, the full variable domain is EPEVTQTPSHQVTQMGQEVILRCVPISNHLYFYWYRQILGQKVEFLVSFYNNEISEKSEIFDDQFSVERPDGSNFTLKIRSTKLEDSAMYFCATRGPGETQYFGPGTRLLVL.

The chain couples TRBV10-3 to TRBJ2-3; D is uncertain. V was pared by 2 bases and J by 3 bases, with 6 bases between. The CDR3 has 13 residues. Germline-derived CDR1 and CDR2 are ENHRY and SYGVKD. CDR3: CAISEGTTDTQYF. DNA for the CDR3: TGTGCCATCAGTGAGGGCACAACAGATACGCAGTATTTT.

The chain employs TRBV7-3 and TRBJ2-5, with 8 bases matching TRBD2. The CDR3 spans 15 residues. Looked up from germline, CDR1 is SGHTA and CDR2 is FQGTGA. V trimming: 5 bases; J trimming: 4 bases; junction bases outside the gene matches: 9. CDR3 bases: TGTGCCAGCAGCCCGGCAGCGGGGGTCCGAGAGACCCAGTACTTC. This gives the protein CASSPAAGVRETQYF.

The chain recombines TRBV7-9 with TRBJ2-7; D unresolved. The germline V gene has CDR1 SEHNR and CDR2 FQNEAQ (reference sequence). V was pared by 2 bases and J by 2 bases, with 7 bases between. The CDR3 loop spans 13 amino acids. The CDR3 sequence is CASSLSGPYEQYF. The CDR3 DNA follows: TGTGCCAGCAGCTTAAGTGGGCCCTACGAGCAGTACTTC.

The chain couples TRBV10-3 to TRBJ2-7, with 11 bases aligning to TRBD2. V was clipped by 6 bases and J by 0 bases; unmatched bases: 10. The CDR3 runs 17 residues. Germline-derived CDR1 and CDR2 are ENHRY and SYGVKD. The CDR3 here is CAISQGTSGELSYEQYF. For the CDR3, the DNA is TGTGCCATCAGCCAAGGGACTAGCGGTGAACTCTCCTACGAGCAGTACTTC.

V and J are TRBV27 and TRBJ1-1; TRBD1 matches 7 bases. V was pared by 5 bases and J by 4 bases, with 10 bases of the junction left unmatched. The CDR3 has 15 residues. In germline, CDR1 is MNHEY, CDR2 SMNVEV (reference sequence). The DNA of the CDR3 is TGTGCCAGCAGTCGCGGAACAGGGGTGACCACTGAAGCTTTCTTT. This codes for CASSRGTGVTTEAFF.

Regarding this clone: In the same sample, other DNA sequences code for this CDR3. This sequence joins TRBV27 and TRBJ2-5; maybe TRBD2 (6 bases). V was pared by 5 bases and J by 2 bases, with 12 bases between. The CDR3 totals 14 residues. CDR1 is MNHEY and CDR2 is SMNVEV in the germline V gene (reference sequence). In DNA, the CDR3 is TGTGCCAGCAGTCCTAGACGGGGGCAAGAGACCCAGTACTTC. This translates into CASSPRRGQETQYF.

The chain recombines TRBV11-1 with TRBJ1-1; tentative D call: TRBD1 (6 bases). The germline V and J ends were trimmed by 1 base and 4 bases, with 13 bases remaining between them. The length of the CDR3 is 15 residues. Per the germline V gene, CDR1 is SGHAT and CDR2 is FQDESV (reference sequence). The CDR3 loop is CASSLVGGSSTEAFF. CDR3 DNA sequence: TGTGCCAGCAGCTTAGTGGGGGGCTCCAGCACTGAAGCTTTCTTT.

The rearrangement joins TRBV7-2 to TRBJ2-1, with TRBD1 identical over 9 bases. This CDR3 spans 15 amino acids. V dropped 3 bases and J dropped 5; count of bases not matched to a gene: 5. The V gene's germline CDR1 is SGHTA and CDR2 FQGNSA. The CDR3: CASSFGTGRNNEQFF. The CDR3, as DNA: TGTGCCAGCAGCTTTGGGACAGGGAGGAACAATGAGCAGTTCTTC.

The chain carries TRBV28 and TRBJ2-5, with TRBD1 as a possible D gene (6 bases). This CDR3 has 13 residues. The ends were cut back, 5 bases at V and 5 bases at J, with 12 bases in the middle. The germline CDR1 and CDR2 sequences are MDHEN and SYDVKM. CDR3 sequence: CASSTGNVETQYF. In DNA form, the CDR3 reads TGTGCCAGCAGTACAGGGAACGTGGAGACCCAGTACTTC.

The chain uses TRBV7-2 and TRBJ2-3, with D unresolved. Germline V CDR1 and CDR2: SGHTA, FQGNSA. V was cut by 5 bases and J by 4 bases, with 10 bases left in between. CDR3 length equals 13 residues. CDR3 region: CASSPQNPDTQYF. CDR3 bases: TGTGCCAGCAGCCCACAAAACCCAGATACGCAGTATTTT.

The chain recombines TRBV28 with TRBJ2-1; D is possibly TRBD2 (6 bases). This CDR3 has 13 amino acids. The ends were cut back, 6 bases at V and 7 bases at J, with 13 bases in the middle. CDR1 and CDR2 from the germline V gene are MDHEN and SYDVKM. CDR3 DNA sequence: TGTGCCAGCAGACTCGGCGGGGCTAATGAGCAGTTCTTC. The encoded protein is CASRLGGANEQFF.

The V and J genes are TRBV4-3 and TRBJ2-6; D gene uncertain. Per the germline V gene, CDR1 is LGHNA and CDR2 is YSLEER. Between the trimmed V and J ends, which lost 3 bases and 5 bases, there was a span of 8 bases. The length of the CDR3 is 14 residues. CDR3 nucleotide sequence: TGCGCCAGCAGCCAGGCCGCCTGGGCCAACGTCCTGACTTTC. Translated: CASSQAAWANVLTF.

The chain joins TRBV7-2 to TRBJ2-3; D remains ambiguous. The V end lost 2 bases, the J end lost 4 bases, and 4 bases lay between the germline ends. This CDR3 is 12 amino acids long. Germline assignment: CDR1 SGHTA and CDR2 FQGNSA. The CDR3 protein is CASSLSADTQYF. The CDR3 DNA reads TGTGCCAGCAGCTTATCAGCAGATACGCAGTATTTT.

This chain connects TRBV28 to TRBJ1-2; 7 bases fit TRBD1. Unmatched junction bases numbered 3, after V lost 3 bases and J lost 2 bases. CDR1 MDHEN and CDR2 SYDVKM come from the germline V gene. The CDR3 contains 14 residues. CDR3 loop: CASSFETGNYGYTF. DNA for the CDR3: TGTGCCAGCAGTTTCGAGACAGGGAACTATGGCTACACCTTC.

Written as DNA, the CDR3 is TGCGCCAGCCGACTGGACTCCACGGCAGATACGCAGTATTTT. Translated, it gives CASRLDSTADTQYF. The rearrangement links TRBV5-1 to TRBJ2-3, with a tentative D call TRBD2 (5 bases). Looked up from germline, CDR1 is SGHRS and CDR2 is YFSETQ. This CDR3 contains 14 residues. Trimming removed 7 bases at V and 4 bases at J, with 16 bases between.

V and J are TRBV5-6 and TRBJ1-6; D may be TRBD1 (6 bases). Germline V gene lookup returns CDR1 SGHDT and CDR2 YYEEEE. This CDR3 contains 14 residues. V was trimmed by 5 bases and J by 6 bases, leaving 12 bases between them. The CDR3: CASRAGTINSPLHF. The CDR3 DNA sequence: TGTGCCAGCAGGGCCGGGACAATTAATTCACCCCTCCACTTT.

The V gene is TRBV28, the J gene TRBJ1-4; D not certain. The germline V and J ends were trimmed by 6 bases and 0 bases, with 11 bases remaining between them. There are 15 residues in the CDR3. Germline loops: CDR1 MDHEN, CDR2 SYDVKM. The CDR3 bases are TGTGCCAGCAGCTCACAGAGTGCAACTAATGAAAAACTGTTTTTT. It specifies CASSSQSATNEKLFF.

In this sample, this clone turned up once. DNA of the CDR3: TGTGCCATCAGTGAGTCGGGAACCGCAGATACGCAGTATTTT. Amino acid sequence: CAISESGTADTQYF. The chain carries TRBV10-3 and TRBJ2-3; D not resolved. The CDR3 is made up of 14 amino acids. The germline CDR1 and CDR2 sequences are ENHRY and SYGVKD. V was cut by 0 bases and J by 4 bases, with 8 bases left in between.

The V gene is TRBV30, the J gene TRBJ1-2, with D unclear. Germline CDR1 is GTSNPN and CDR2 is SVGIG (reference sequence). There are 14 residues in the CDR3. Deletions cut 0 bases from V and 4 bases from J, with 12 bases between. The CDR3 is CAWSVTAGTYGYTF. CDR3 nucleotide sequence: TGTGCCTGGAGTGTCACAGCAGGAACCTATGGCTACACCTTC.

This sequence joins TRBV6-6 and TRBJ1-3; D remains ambiguous. Trimming took 3 bases from V and 0 from J, leaving 12 bases between them. Germline-derived CDR1 and CDR2 are MNHNY and SVGAGI (reference sequence). The CDR3 loop spans 16 amino acids. CDR3 residues: CASSYFGLSSGNTIYF. The CDR3, as DNA: TGTGCCAGCAGTTATTTCGGTCTTTCCTCTGGAAACACCATATATTTT.

This clone was seen a single time. The chain uses TRBV7-2 and TRBJ2-5; possibly TRBD1 for D (5 bases). The CDR3 loop spans 15 amino acids. CDR1 is SGHTA and CDR2 is FQGNSA in the germline V gene. The V end lost 5 bases, the J end lost 2 bases, and 15 bases lay between the germline ends. CDR3 loop: CASSQLPGAQETQYF. The CDR3 bases are TGTGCCAGCAGCCAGCTCCCTGGGGCTCAAGAGACCCAGTACTTC. Combining the CDR3 with reference TRBV7-2 and TRBJ2-5 gives the whole variable domain GAGVSQSPSNKVTEKGKDVELRCDPISGHTALYWYRQSLGQGLEFLIYFQGNSAPDKSGLPSDRFSAERTGGSVSTLTIQRTQQEDSAVYLCASSQLPGAQETQYFGPGTRLLVL.

J is TRBJ2-1 and V is TRBV5-6, with a weak D call TRBD1 (6 bases). The V and J ends lost 2 bases and 15 bases respectively, with 24 bases between them. The CDR3 length is 15 residues. Per germline, CDR1 SGHDT and CDR2 YYEEEE. CDR3 nucleotide sequence: TGTGCCAGCAGCTTTGAAGCCCTGGGGGCGGTCGAATGGTTCTTC. Its protein product is CASSFEALGAVEWFF.

V gene TRBV7-2 combines with J gene TRBJ2-7; 9 bases fit TRBD1. The ends lost 4 bases at V and 9 bases at J; junction bases unmatched: 10. The CDR3 covers 14 residues. Looked up from germline, CDR1 is SGHTA and CDR2 is FQGNSA. This CDR3 is CASSSTGTGFGQYF. CDR3 nucleotide sequence: TGTGCCAGCAGCTCAACCGGGACAGGGTTTGGGCAGTACTTC.

This clone was found a few times. The V and J genes are TRBV5-1 and TRBJ1-6, with 7 bases that match TRBD1. J gave up 8 bases and V 4 bases, and 6 bases lay outside the gene matches. Germline V CDR1 and CDR2: SGHRS, YFSETQ. The CDR3 loop spans 14 amino acids. The CDR3 DNA follows: TGCGCCAGCAGCCGACAGGGAGCAGATTCACCCCTCCACTTT. The encoded protein is CASSRQGADSPLHF.